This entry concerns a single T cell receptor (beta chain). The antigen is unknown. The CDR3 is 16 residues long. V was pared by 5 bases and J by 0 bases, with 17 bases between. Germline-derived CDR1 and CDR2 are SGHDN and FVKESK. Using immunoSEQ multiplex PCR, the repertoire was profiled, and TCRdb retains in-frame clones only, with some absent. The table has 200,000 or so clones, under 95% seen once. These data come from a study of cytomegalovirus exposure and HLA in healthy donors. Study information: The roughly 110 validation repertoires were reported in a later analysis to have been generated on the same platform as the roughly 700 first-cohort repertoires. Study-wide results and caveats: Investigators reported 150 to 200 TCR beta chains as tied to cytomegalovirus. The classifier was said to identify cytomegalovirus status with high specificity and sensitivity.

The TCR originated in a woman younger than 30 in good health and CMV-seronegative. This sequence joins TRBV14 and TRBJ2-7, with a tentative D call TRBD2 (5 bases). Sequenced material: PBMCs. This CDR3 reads CASSLHRDWGSYEQYF. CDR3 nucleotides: TGTGCCAGCAGCTTGCACCGGGATTGGGGCTCCTACGAGCAGTACTTC.